Reported below is one T cell receptor (beta chain). Profiling relied on immunoSEQ multiplex PCR, and the TCRdb table lists in-frame clones only, not all of them. This sample has some 120,000 clones, with 60% to 85% found just once. V was clipped by 3 bases and J by 0 bases; unmatched bases: 5. Germline CDR1 reads SGHAT; CDR2 reads FQNNGV. CDR3 length: 17 amino acids. The sample belongs to a study of PD-1 blockade in mismatch repair-deficient tumors. Study background: Patients had approximately 13 mismatch repair-deficient cancer types, all previously treated and progressing.

The clonotype originates from an adult with mismatch repair-deficient cancer. The genes are TRBV11-2 and TRBJ2-2; 9 bases are shared with TRBD2. The specimen comprised peripheral blood, sampled roughly 13 months after starting pembrolizumab. This CDR3 reads CASSFGSGSANTGELFF. The CDR3 DNA sequence: TGTGCCAGCAGCTTTGGTAGCGGGAGCGCGAACACCGGGGAGCTGTTTTTT.